This TCR beta chain appears in the sequencing data of a study of blood T cell repertoires in COVID-19. Study summary: Material from acute and convalescent COVID-19 was sourced from the United States, Italy and Spain.

Unmatched junction bases numbered 6, after V lost 4 bases and J lost 2 bases. CDR1 WNHNN and CDR2 SYGVQD come from the germline V gene (reference sequence). CDR3 length equals 17 residues. Libraries were prepared by immunoSEQ multiplex PCR; TCRdb keeps only in-frame clonotypes and omits some of them. The sample shows some 200,000 clones, approximately 85% of them seen only once. The sample comprised peripheral blood. The chain carries TRBV10-1 and TRBJ2-5; 14 bases align to TRBD2. This clonotype was sampled from a woman older than 75 with acute or convalescent COVID-19. DNA for the CDR3: TGCGCCAGCAGTGGGACTAGCGGGAGGTCGGGGCAAGAGACCCAGTACTTC. Translating gives CASSGTSGRSGQETQYF.